The 22 T cell receptor beta chains below were found in one sample sequenced in a study of blood T cell repertoires in COVID-19. Assay: immunoSEQ multiplex PCR; the TCRdb copy retains only in-frame clones and omits some. The table lists tens of thousands of clones, around nine tenths of them singletons. The sequenced sample was peripheral blood. These receptors were collected from a human donor in a cohort sampled during active COVID-19.

This chain uses TRBV3-1 (or the pseudogene TRBV3-2) with TRBJ2-3; tentative D call: TRBD1 (5 bases). Germline values: CDR1 LGHDT, CDR2 YNNKEL (reference sequence). V lost 0 bases and J 4 bases, leaving 11 bases between the germline ends. This CDR3 comprises 15 residues. CDR3 amino acids: CASSQDVRAADTQYF. The CDR3 DNA reads as TGTGCCAGCAGCCAAGATGTCAGGGCGGCAGATACGCAGTATTTT.

The chain carries TRBV2 and TRBJ1-1; tentatively, D is TRBD1 (5 bases). Per germline, CDR1 SNHLY and CDR2 FYNNEI. V was shortened by 6 bases and J by 2 bases, with 10 bases between the two germline ends. This CDR3 is built from 13 residues. CDR3: CASSRGVNTEAFF. The CDR3 region has the DNA TGTGCCAGCAGCCGGGGGGTAAACACTGAAGCTTTCTTT.

This rearrangement joins TRBV4-1 to TRBJ2-5; TRBD2 aligns across 11 bases. Germline V gene data show CDR1 as MGHRA and CDR2 as YSYEKL. The V and J ends lost 6 bases and 4 bases, in that order; junction bases with no gene match: 13. The CDR3 length is 17 residues. The CDR3 loop reads CASSALGSGGAGETQYF. CDR3 DNA: TGCGCCAGCAGTGCGCTCGGTAGCGGGGGGGCTGGAGAGACCCAGTACTTC.

The chain joins TRBV30 to TRBJ2-7; D might be TRBD1 (6 bases). With 4 bases removed from V and 2 bases from J, the gap between germline ends came to 15 bases. The germline gives CDR1 GTSNPN, CDR2 SVGIG (reference sequence). The CDR3 sequence is 14 residues long. CDR3 amino acids: CAWKDGWGPYEQYF. In nucleotides, the CDR3 is TGTGCCTGGAAAGACGGCTGGGGGCCCTACGAGCAGTACTTC.

This chain links TRBV20-1 with TRBJ2-7; possibly TRBD2 for D (6 bases). The germline CDR1 and CDR2 sequences are DFQATT and SNEGSKA (reference sequence). Between the trimmed V and J ends, which lost 5 bases and 2 bases, there was a span of 19 bases. The CDR3 runs to 15 residues. The CDR3 DNA follows: TGCAGTGCTGGTGGGACTTTAACTGCTCCCTACGAGCAGTACTTC. It yields the protein CSAGGTLTAPYEQYF.

This chain uses TRBV10-2 with TRBJ1-1; D is ambiguous. There are 12 residues in the CDR3. The germline V gene has CDR1 WSHSY and CDR2 SAAADI. Trimming shortened V by 2 bases and J by 7 bases, and 8 bases separated the two germline ends. CDR3 amino acids: CASSEGAGEAFF. The CDR3 coding sequence is TGCGCCAGCAGTGAGGGAGCTGGTGAAGCTTTCTTT.

The J gene is TRBJ1-1, the V gene TRBV28; D possibly corresponds to TRBD1 (5 bases). Trimming removed 6 bases from V and 0 bases from J, with 17 bases in between. In germline, CDR1 is MDHEN, CDR2 SYDVKM. CDR3 length: 16 residues. The CDR3 here is CASSPGTLTLNTEAFF. The CDR3 region has the DNA TGTGCCAGCAGCCCCGGGACTCTCACCTTGAACACTGAAGCTTTCTTT. Full variable domain (remainder filled in from reference TRBV28 and TRBJ1-1): DVKVTQSSRYLVKRTGEKVFLECVQDMDHENMFWYRQDPGLGLRLIYFSYDVKMKEKGDIPEGYSVSREKKERFSLILESASTNQTSMYLCASSPGTLTLNTEAFFGQGTRLTVV.

The chain recombines TRBV9 with TRBJ1-2; perhaps TRBD1 as D (5 bases). The CDR3 covers 14 residues. V was shortened by 6 bases and J by 6 bases, with 18 bases between the two germline ends. The germline gives CDR1 SGDLS, CDR2 YYNGEE. CDR3 region: CASNGAGYENGYTF. DNA of the CDR3: TGTGCCAGCAATGGGGCCGGGTATGAGAATGGCTACACCTTC.

This chain connects TRBV11-2 to TRBJ2-7, with 8 bases identical to TRBD2. V lost 4 bases and J lost 4; bases outside the gene matches: 15. Germline values: CDR1 SGHAT, CDR2 FQNNGV. The CDR3 has 17 amino acids. The CDR3 DNA reads TGTGCCAGCAGCTCAACGGGGGGGGACCAACTTGGTTACGAGCAGTACTTC. Protein product: CASSSTGGDQLGYEQYF.

Here the CDR3 reads CASSEGASGASYEQYF. CDR3 DNA: TGTGCCAGCAGTGAAGGGGCTAGCGGGGCTAGTTACGAGCAGTACTTC. The chain joins TRBV6-1 to TRBJ2-7, with 9 bases identical to TRBD2. Germline CDR1 MNHNS, CDR2 SASEGT. The CDR3 sequence is 16 residues long. Losses at the gene ends were 1 base for V and 4 bases for J; bases not matched to a gene: 8.

The chain couples TRBV27 to TRBJ2-5, with 7 bases aligning to TRBD2. The CDR3 is made up of 13 amino acids. Germline assignment: CDR1 MNHEY and CDR2 SMNVEV (reference sequence). V trimming: 2 bases; J trimming: 7 bases; junction bases outside the gene matches: 4. The DNA for the CDR3 is TGTGCCAGCAGTTTAGTGGGGGGGAGGACCCAGTACTTC. Protein sequence: CASSLVGGRTQYF.

The gene calls are TRBV5-4 and TRBJ1-1; possible D gene TRBD1, 5 bases. CDR3 length: 11 amino acids. Germline V gene data show CDR1 as SGHNT and CDR2 as YYREEE (reference sequence). Trimming cost V 2 bases and J 7 bases, with 6 bases left between them. The DNA for the CDR3 is TGTGCCAGCAGCTTCGGGGGTGAAGCTTTCTTT. Residues: CASSFGGEAFF.

V gene TRBV27 combines with J gene TRBJ1-1; tentatively, D is TRBD1 (6 bases). With 6 bases removed from V and 7 bases from J, the gap between germline ends came to 9 bases. The CDR3 length is 11 residues. Germline CDR1 reads MNHEY; CDR2 reads SMNVEV (reference sequence). The CDR3 coding sequence is TGTGCCAGCAGACAGGGAATTGAAGCTTTCTTT. As protein: CASRQGIEAFF.

CDR3 protein: CAWSTGSNQPQHF. CDR3 sequence (DNA): TGTGCCTGGAGTACGGGTAGCAATCAGCCCCAGCATTTT. The V and J genes are TRBV30 and TRBJ1-5; D uncertain. The V and J ends lost 2 bases and 0 bases respectively, with 5 bases between them. Germline V gene sequence: CDR1 GTSNPN, CDR2 SVGIG (reference sequence). The CDR3 has 13 residues.

CDR3 in DNA: TGTGCCAGCAGCTTAACAACAGGGGACAATTCACCCCTCCACTTT. Its protein is CASSLTTGDNSPLHF. The chain recombines TRBV7-3 with TRBJ1-6, with 7 bases fitting TRBD1. The CDR3 spans 15 residues. The germline gives CDR1 SGHTA, CDR2 FQGTGA. Trimming at V came to 0 bases and at J to 7 bases, leaving 3 bases not matched to a gene.

This chain uses TRBV6-6 with TRBJ1-2; 7 positions agree with TRBD1. Trimming cost V 6 bases and J 0 bases; bases outside gene matches: 4. Germline values: CDR1 MNHNY, CDR2 SVGAGI (reference sequence). The CDR3 has 14 amino acids. In nucleotides, the CDR3 is TGTGCCAGCAGCCTCAGGGGGTCTAACTATGGCTACACCTTC. Its translation: CASSLRGSNYGYTF.

This clone was counted once. The same CDR3 also results from other DNA sequences found in this sample. The chain couples TRBV27 to TRBJ2-7; D is unclear. Germline CDR1 MNHEY, CDR2 SMNVEV (reference sequence). This CDR3 has 14 amino acids. V was shortened by 3 bases and J by 0 bases, with 9 bases between the two germline ends. The chain's CDR3 is CASSFRGPSYEQYF. CDR3 DNA sequence: TGTGCCAGCAGTTTCCGAGGCCCCTCCTACGAGCAGTACTTC.

V is TRBV27 and J is TRBJ2-7, with 8 bases lining up with TRBD2. The germline CDR1 and CDR2 sequences are MNHEY and SMNVEV (reference sequence). J gave up 3 bases and V 7 bases, and 14 bases lay outside the gene matches. The CDR3 contains 16 residues. The CDR3 loop reads CASIGPQAGAFYEQYF. CDR3 coding DNA: TGTGCCAGCATCGGACCCCAAGCGGGGGCCTTCTACGAGCAGTACTTC.

This clone was observed a single time. This chain links TRBV7-9 with TRBJ2-1; TRBD1 matches at 9 bases. The CDR3 sequence is 16 residues long. Germline V CDR1 and CDR2: SEHNR, FQNEAQ (reference sequence). V gave up 5 bases and J gave up 8 bases; unmatched junction bases: 13. The CDR3 DNA reads TGTGCCAGCAGCCCGATCCCGGGACAGGGAGTCTATGAGCAGTTCTTC. This encodes CASSPIPGQGVYEQFF.

This clone occurred once. The chain couples TRBV12-3 or TRBV12-4 to TRBJ1-1; a possible D gene is TRBD1 (5 bases). The CDR3 length is 13 residues. Trimming shortened V by 5 bases and J by 5 bases, and 12 bases separated the two germline ends. The CDR3: CASSLQGITEAFF. The DNA for the CDR3 is TGTGCCAGCAGTCTGCAGGGAATAACTGAAGCTTTCTTT.

This sequence joins TRBV27 and TRBJ2-7; 8 bases are shared with TRBD2. Looked up from germline, CDR1 is MNHEY and CDR2 is SMNVEV (reference sequence). The CDR3 covers 16 residues. The trim removed 0 bases at V and 0 bases at J, leaving 4 bases unmatched. The CDR3 here is CASSLSKRGPSYEQYF. The DNA of the CDR3 is TGTGCCAGCAGTTTATCGAAGCGGGGGCCCTCCTACGAGCAGTACTTC.

The CDR3 DNA follows: TGTGCCATCAGACCGGGACAGGGGGGCTACGAGCAGTACTTC. This sequence encodes CAIRPGQGGYEQYF. This chain uses TRBV10-3 with TRBJ2-7, with TRBD1 matching 11 bases. The CDR3 spans 14 residues. Germline values: CDR1 ENHRY, CDR2 SYGVKD. Trimming at V came to 6 bases and at J to 3 bases, leaving 4 bases not matched to a gene.